Listed below are T cell receptor beta chains from one sample, sequenced in a study of untreated major depressive disorder. Libraries were prepared by immunoSEQ multiplex PCR; TCRdb keeps only in-frame clonotypes and omits some of them. The table includes approximately 21,000 clones, roughly nine tenths detected once. The sequenced sample was CD4+ T cells from PBMCs. The receptors originated from a woman in her 40s in good health. Each CDR3 is given with its conserved first and last residue. The D gene is left open where the match is weak. The size of a clone is reported for some rows only, either as once, few or many, or as a class for expanded clones.

J gene: TRBJ1-2; clone size: -; V gene: TRBV6-5; D gene: -; CDR3 protein: CASSYTSGTSYGYTF; CDR3 DNA: TGTGCCAGCAGTTACACGTCCGGGACAAGCTATGGCTACACCTTC
J gene: TRBJ2-7; clone size: -; V gene: TRBV25-1; D gene: -; CDR3 protein: CASSPKGIQPAGPYEQYF; CDR3 DNA: TGTGCCAGCAGTCCCAAGGGGATACAGCCGGCGGGACCCTACGAGCAGTACTTC
J gene: TRBJ1-1; clone size: once; V gene: TRBV7-2; D gene: -; CDR3 protein: CASSFNPNTEAFF; CDR3 DNA: TGTGCCAGCAGCTTTAACCCGAACACTGAAGCTTTCTTT
J gene: TRBJ2-1; clone size: -; V gene: TRBV5-1; D gene: -; CDR3 protein: CASSLLAANAGNEQFF; CDR3 DNA: TGCGCCAGCAGCTTGCTGGCGGCTAATGCTGGGAATGAGCAGTTCTTC
J gene: TRBJ2-5; clone size: -; V gene: TRBV6-5; D gene: TRBD2; CDR3 protein: CASSTTSGTKTQYF; CDR3 DNA: TGTGCCAGCAGTACAACTAGCGGGACAAAGACCCAGTACTTC
J gene: TRBJ1-2; clone size: -; V gene: TRBV9; D gene: -; CDR3 protein: CASSVATDPGYGYTF; CDR3 DNA: TGTGCCAGCAGCGTGGCTACGGACCCAGGGTATGGCTACACCTTC
J gene: TRBJ2-7; clone size: once; V gene: TRBV18; D gene: -; CDR3 protein: CASSPPAGLPSPYEQYF; CDR3 DNA: TGTGCCAGCTCACCACCCGCAGGACTACCCAGCCCCTACGAGCAGTACTTC
J gene: TRBJ1-1; clone size: once; V gene: TRBV11-2; D gene: -; CDR3 protein: CASRPTDRLNTEAFF; CDR3 DNA: TGTGCCAGCCGACCTACCGACAGACTGAACACTGAAGCTTTCTTT
J gene: TRBJ2-3; clone size: -; V gene: TRBV9; D gene: -; CDR3 protein: CASSVGQGGDTQYF; CDR3 DNA: TGTGCCAGCAGCGTAGGGCAGGGCGGGGATACGCAGTATTTT
J gene: TRBJ1-2; clone size: -; V gene: TRBV10-3; D gene: -; CDR3 protein: CAISDSTGNYGYTF; CDR3 DNA: TGTGCCATCAGTGATTCGACAGGCAACTATGGCTACACCTTC
J gene: TRBJ1-5; clone size: -; V gene: TRBV10-3; D gene: -; CDR3 protein: CAISGGERNQPQHF; CDR3 DNA: TGTGCCATCAGTGGGGGGGAGCGCAATCAGCCCCAGCATTTT
J gene: TRBJ2-3; clone size: -; V gene: TRBV7-8; D gene: -; CDR3 protein: CASSLVRVRPTDTQYF; CDR3 DNA: TGTGCCAGCAGCTTAGTGCGGGTCCGTCCAACAGATACGCAGTATTTT
J gene: TRBJ2-3; clone size: once; V gene: TRBV19; D gene: TRBD2; CDR3 protein: CASSMGTSGADTQYF; CDR3 DNA: TGTGCCAGTAGTATGGGGACTAGCGGGGCAGATACGCAGTATTTT
J gene: TRBJ2-2; clone size: -; V gene: TRBV27; D gene: -; CDR3 protein: CASSLSRANTGELFF; CDR3 DNA: TGTGCCAGCAGTTTAAGCCGAGCGAACACCGGGGAGCTGTTTTTT
J gene: TRBJ2-2; clone size: once; V gene: TRBV9; D gene: -; CDR3 protein: CASSPRLANTGELFF; CDR3 DNA: TGTGCCAGCAGTCCTCGACTAGCGAACACCGGGGAGCTGTTTTTT
J gene: TRBJ2-5; clone size: -; V gene: TRBV5-1; D gene: -; CDR3 protein: CASSLVGNIQETQYF; CDR3 DNA: TGCGCCAGCAGCTTGGTAGGGAACATACAAGAGACCCAGTACTTC
J gene: TRBJ1-1; clone size: -; V gene: TRBV19; D gene: -; CDR3 protein: CASRKNTEAFF; CDR3 DNA: TGTGCCAGTAGGAAAAACACTGAAGCTTTCTTT
J gene: TRBJ2-1; clone size: -; V gene: TRBV4-2; D gene: TRBD2; CDR3 protein: CASSQDLAGGNEQFF; CDR3 DNA: TGTGCCAGCAGCCAGGATTTAGCGGGAGGTAATGAGCAGTTCTTC
J gene: TRBJ2-1; clone size: -; V gene: TRBV11-3; D gene: TRBD2; CDR3 protein: CAFSLPRGGVLSWEQFF; CDR3 DNA: TGTGCCTTCTCTCTTCCCCGGGGGGGGGTTTTATCATGGGAGCAGTTCTTC
J gene: TRBJ2-2; clone size: -; V gene: TRBV6-5; D gene: -; CDR3 protein: CASGRDWNTGELFF; CDR3 DNA: TGTGCCAGCGGCAGGGACTGGAACACCGGGGAGCTGTTTTTT
J gene: TRBJ1-1; clone size: few; V gene: TRBV29-1; D gene: -; CDR3 protein: CSTDSEAFF; CDR3 DNA: TGCAGCACTGACTCTGAAGCTTTCTTT
J gene: TRBJ2-1; clone size: -; V gene: TRBV5-6; D gene: -; CDR3 protein: CASSLLTVSYNEQFF; CDR3 DNA: TGTGCCAGCAGCTTATTGACAGTCTCCTACAATGAGCAGTTCTTC
J gene: TRBJ2-5; clone size: few; V gene: TRBV25-1; D gene: TRBD1; CDR3 protein: CASSRQGLYQETQYF; CDR3 DNA: TGTGCCAGCAGTAGACAGGGCCTCTACCAAGAGACCCAGTACTTC
J gene: TRBJ1-2; clone size: -; V gene: TRBV28; D gene: -; CDR3 protein: CASSLYWRNYGYTF; CDR3 DNA: TGTGCCAGCAGTTTATACTGGCGAAACTATGGCTACACCTTC
J gene: TRBJ1-1; clone size: -; V gene: TRBV7-2; D gene: -; CDR3 protein: CASRIQGTTEAFF; CDR3 DNA: TGTGCCAGCAGAATTCAGGGAACCACTGAAGCTTTCTTT
J gene: TRBJ1-6; clone size: -; V gene: TRBV4-2; D gene: -; CDR3 protein: CASSPEGSSGDSPLHF; CDR3 DNA: TGTGCCAGCAGCCCCGAAGGCTCATCCGGGGATTCACCCCTCCACTTT
J gene: TRBJ2-5; clone size: -; V gene: TRBV14; D gene: -; CDR3 protein: CASSQETLRTQYF; CDR3 DNA: TGTGCCAGCAGCCAAGAGACGTTAAGGACCCAGTACTTC
J gene: TRBJ2-7; clone size: -; V gene: TRBV5-1; D gene: -; CDR3 protein: CASSLQEGWFYEQYF; CDR3 DNA: TGCGCCAGCAGCCTACAGGAGGGTTGGTTTTACGAGCAGTACTTC
J gene: TRBJ1-1; clone size: -; V gene: TRBV7-2; D gene: -; CDR3 protein: CASSLVGAAFF; CDR3 DNA: TGTGCCAGCAGCTTAGTGGGGGCGGCTTTCTTT
J gene: TRBJ2-2; clone size: once; V gene: TRBV5-8; D gene: -; CDR3 protein: CASSLETSKNTGELFF; CDR3 DNA: TGTGCCAGCAGCTTGGAAACTAGCAAGAACACCGGGGAGCTGTTTTTT
J gene: TRBJ2-3; clone size: -; V gene: TRBV5-1; D gene: TRBD2; CDR3 protein: CASKSGGTSTDTQYF; CDR3 DNA: TGCGCCAGCAAAAGCGGGGGGACCAGCACAGATACGCAGTATTTT
J gene: TRBJ2-7; clone size: -; V gene: TRBV7-2; D gene: -; CDR3 protein: CASSLENAYEQYF; CDR3 DNA: TGTGCCAGCAGCTTAGAAAACGCCTACGAGCAGTACTTC
J gene: TRBJ1-6; clone size: -; V gene: TRBV4-1; D gene: -; CDR3 protein: CASSQDGRGTSNSPLHF; CDR3 DNA: TGCGCCAGCAGCCAAGATGGTAGGGGGACCTCTAATTCACCCCTCCACTTT
J gene: TRBJ1-1; clone size: -; V gene: TRBV2; D gene: -; CDR3 protein: CASSEPHLAVYTEAFF; CDR3 DNA: TGTGCCAGCAGTGAACCTCATTTGGCGGTTTACACTGAAGCTTTCTTT
J gene: TRBJ2-2; clone size: -; V gene: TRBV9; D gene: TRBD2; CDR3 protein: CASSVVPGGAGTGELFF; CDR3 DNA: TGTGCCAGCAGCGTAGTCCCCGGGGGGGCGGGGACCGGGGAGCTGTTTTTT
J gene: TRBJ1-6; clone size: once; V gene: TRBV6-6; D gene: -; CDR3 protein: CASSYSPSSYNSPLHF; CDR3 DNA: TGTGCCAGCAGTTACAGTCCGAGCTCCTATAATTCACCCCTCCACTTT
J gene: TRBJ1-2; clone size: -; V gene: TRBV6-5; D gene: -; CDR3 protein: CASSLQGGAGGYTF; CDR3 DNA: TGTGCCAGCAGTTTACAGGGCGGGGCGGGCGGCTACACCTTC
J gene: TRBJ1-6; clone size: -; V gene: TRBV2; D gene: -; CDR3 protein: CASSDLGGGSSPLHF; CDR3 DNA: TGTGCCAGCAGTGACCTAGGGGGGGGTAGTTCACCCCTCCACTTT
J gene: TRBJ2-3; clone size: -; V gene: TRBV29-1; D gene: -; CDR3 protein: CSVVAYTDTQYF; CDR3 DNA: TGCAGCGTCGTGGCCTACACAGATACGCAGTATTTT
J gene: TRBJ2-1; clone size: -; V gene: TRBV4-1; D gene: TRBD1; CDR3 protein: CASSSGGLHSYNEQFF; CDR3 DNA: TGCGCCAGCAGCTCAGGGGGCTTGCACTCCTACAATGAGCAGTTCTTC
J gene: TRBJ2-1; clone size: -; V gene: TRBV19; D gene: -; CDR3 protein: CASSSIYEQFF; CDR3 DNA: TGTGCCAGTAGTTCAATCTATGAGCAGTTCTTC
J gene: TRBJ1-1; clone size: -; V gene: TRBV6-1; D gene: TRBD1; CDR3 protein: CASDRTGEPTEAFF; CDR3 DNA: TGTGCCAGCGACCGGACAGGGGAACCCACTGAAGCTTTCTTT
J gene: TRBJ2-2; clone size: -; V gene: TRBV2; D gene: -; CDR3 protein: CASSVSGSNTGELFF; CDR3 DNA: TGTGCCAGCAGTGTATCCGGTTCGAACACCGGGGAGCTGTTTTTT
J gene: TRBJ2-3; clone size: -; V gene: TRBV27; D gene: TRBD2; CDR3 protein: CASSSGGGADTQYF; CDR3 DNA: TGTGCCAGCAGTTCTGGCGGGGGTGCGGATACGCAGTATTTT
J gene: TRBJ1-1; clone size: -; V gene: TRBV7-9; D gene: -; CDR3 protein: CASSYPHPGRTPGGTEAFF; CDR3 DNA: TGTGCCAGCAGTTACCCTCATCCGGGTCGAACTCCCGGGGGCACTGAAGCTTTCTTT
J gene: TRBJ2-7; clone size: -; V gene: TRBV6-5; D gene: TRBD2; CDR3 protein: CASRASAGVDEQYF; CDR3 DNA: TGTGCCAGCAGGGCTTCGGCGGGGGTTGACGAGCAGTACTTC
J gene: TRBJ2-1; clone size: -; V gene: TRBV7-8; D gene: TRBD2; CDR3 protein: CASSPSTSGAFDEQFF; CDR3 DNA: TGTGCCAGCAGCCCCTCTACTAGCGGGGCATTCGATGAGCAGTTCTTC
J gene: TRBJ2-5; clone size: -; V gene: TRBV12-2; D gene: -; CDR3 protein: CASRLVRDRDGETQYF; CDR3 DNA: TGTGCAAGTCGCTTAGTGAGGGACAGGGACGGGGAGACCCAGTACTTC
J gene: TRBJ1-1; clone size: -; V gene: TRBV28; D gene: -; CDR3 protein: CASILLSGSSEAFF; CDR3 DNA: TGTGCCAGCATTTTACTCAGCGGCTCGTCTGAAGCTTTCTTT